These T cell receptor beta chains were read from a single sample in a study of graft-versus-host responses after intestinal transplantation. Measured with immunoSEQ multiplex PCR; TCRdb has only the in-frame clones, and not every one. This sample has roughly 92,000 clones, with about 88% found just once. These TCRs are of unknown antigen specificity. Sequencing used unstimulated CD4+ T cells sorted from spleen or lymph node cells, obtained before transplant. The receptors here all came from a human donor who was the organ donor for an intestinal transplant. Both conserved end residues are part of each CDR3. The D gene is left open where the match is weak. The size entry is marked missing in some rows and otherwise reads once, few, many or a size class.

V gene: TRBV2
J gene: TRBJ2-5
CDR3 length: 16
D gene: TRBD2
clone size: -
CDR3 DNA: TGTGCCAGCAGTGTGGGCGCGGGGGGGGGACAAGAGACCCAGTACTTC
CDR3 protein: CASSVGAGGGQETQYF

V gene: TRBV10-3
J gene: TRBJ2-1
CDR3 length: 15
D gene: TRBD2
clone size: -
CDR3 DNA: TGTGCCATCAGGTCGGTCAGCGGGAAAAAGAATGAGCAGTTCTTC
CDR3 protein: CAIRSVSGKKNEQFF

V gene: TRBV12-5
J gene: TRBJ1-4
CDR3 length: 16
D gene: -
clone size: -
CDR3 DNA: TGTGCTAGTGGTTTGACCAGGACGGACAAGAATGAAAAACTGTTTTTT
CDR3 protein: CASGLTRTDKNEKLFF

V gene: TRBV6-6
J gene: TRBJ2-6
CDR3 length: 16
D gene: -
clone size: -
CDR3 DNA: TGTGCCAGCAGTTACGGCGACAGCTCTGGGGCCAACGTCCTGACTTTC
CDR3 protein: CASSYGDSSGANVLTF

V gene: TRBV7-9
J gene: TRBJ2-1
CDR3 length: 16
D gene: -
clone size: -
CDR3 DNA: TGTGCCAGCAGCTCCGAAAGGGGGACAACCTACAATGAGCAGTTCTTC
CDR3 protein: CASSSERGTTYNEQFF

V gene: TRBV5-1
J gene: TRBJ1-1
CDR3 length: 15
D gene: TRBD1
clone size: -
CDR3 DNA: TGCGCCAGCAGCAAAGACAGGGTGGATGGCACTGAAGCTTTCTTT
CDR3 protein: CASSKDRVDGTEAFF

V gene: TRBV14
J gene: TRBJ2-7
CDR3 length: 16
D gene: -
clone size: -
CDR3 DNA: TGTGCCAGCAGCCACCACGAGCCAGGAAAAAGCTACGAGCAGTACTTC
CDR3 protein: CASSHHEPGKSYEQYF

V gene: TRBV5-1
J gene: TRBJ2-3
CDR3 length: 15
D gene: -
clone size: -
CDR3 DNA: TGCGCCAGCAGTTGGGGCGGGGTCAGCACAGATACGCAGTATTTT
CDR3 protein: CASSWGGVSTDTQYF

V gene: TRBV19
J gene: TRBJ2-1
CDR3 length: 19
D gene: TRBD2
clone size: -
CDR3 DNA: TGTGCCAGTAGGAGGACTAGCGGGGGGGCTCCCTTCTTCTACAATGAGCAGTTCTTC
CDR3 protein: CASRRTSGGAPFFYNEQFF

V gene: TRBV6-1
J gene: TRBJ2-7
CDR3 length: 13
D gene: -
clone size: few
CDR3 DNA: TGTGCCAGCGTGGGACACGGTAGGGAAGCGCAGTACTTC
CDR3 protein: CASVGHGREAQYF

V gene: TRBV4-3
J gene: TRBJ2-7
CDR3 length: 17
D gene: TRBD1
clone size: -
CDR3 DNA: TGCGCCAGCAGCCAAGGGATTCCGGGACAGGATTCCTACGAGCAGTACTTC
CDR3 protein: CASSQGIPGQDSYEQYF

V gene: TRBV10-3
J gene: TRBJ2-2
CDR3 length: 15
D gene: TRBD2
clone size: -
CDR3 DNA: TGTGCCATCAGTGAAACTAGCGGAGACACCGGGGAGCTGTTTTTT
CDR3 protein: CAISETSGDTGELFF

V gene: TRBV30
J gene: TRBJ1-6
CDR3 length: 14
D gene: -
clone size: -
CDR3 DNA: TGTGCCTGGAGACAGGGTGATGTTAATTCACCCCTCCACTTT
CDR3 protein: CAWRQGDVNSPLHF

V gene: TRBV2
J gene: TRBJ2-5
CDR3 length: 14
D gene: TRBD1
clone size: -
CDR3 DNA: TGTGCCAGCATTGAAGGACAGGGTTATGCGACCCAGTACTTC
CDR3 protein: CASIEGQGYATQYF

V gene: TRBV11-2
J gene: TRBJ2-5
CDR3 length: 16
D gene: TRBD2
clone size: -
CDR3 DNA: TGTGCCAGCAGCATAATAGGGACTAGCGGGAGACAGGAGCAGTACTTC
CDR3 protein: CASSIIGTSGRQEQYF

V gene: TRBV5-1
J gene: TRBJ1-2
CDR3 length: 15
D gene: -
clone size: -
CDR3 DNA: TGCGCCAGCAGCTGGAGGGCGTCGCAATTCTATGGCTACACCTTC
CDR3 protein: CASSWRASQFYGYTF

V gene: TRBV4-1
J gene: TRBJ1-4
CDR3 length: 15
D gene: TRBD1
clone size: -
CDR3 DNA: TGCGCCAGCAGCCAAGCGACAGGGGTGGGTGAAAAACTGTTTTTT
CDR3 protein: CASSQATGVGEKLFF

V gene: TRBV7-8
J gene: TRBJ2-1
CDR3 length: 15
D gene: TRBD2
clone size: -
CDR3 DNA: TGTGCCAGCAGCTTAGAACTAGCGGTCTACAATGAGCAGTTCTTC
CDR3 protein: CASSLELAVYNEQFF

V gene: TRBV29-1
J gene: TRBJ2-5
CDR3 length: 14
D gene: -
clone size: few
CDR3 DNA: TGCAGCGTTGATGTCGGGACACATCAAGAGACCCAGTACTTC
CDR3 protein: CSVDVGTHQETQYF

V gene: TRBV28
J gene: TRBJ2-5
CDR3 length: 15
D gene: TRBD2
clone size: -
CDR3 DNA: TGTGCCAGCAGGACCAGACTAGCGGGAGTTGAGACCCAGTACTTC
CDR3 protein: CASRTRLAGVETQYF

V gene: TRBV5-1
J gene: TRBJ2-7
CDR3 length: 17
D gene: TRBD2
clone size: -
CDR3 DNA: TGCGCCAGCAGCCAACTAGCGGGGGGGCAAGGATCCTACGAGCAGTACTTC
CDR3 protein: CASSQLAGGQGSYEQYF

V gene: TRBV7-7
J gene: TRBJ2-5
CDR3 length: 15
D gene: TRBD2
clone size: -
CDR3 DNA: TGTGCTAGCAGCTTAGGGCGGGGGATTCAAGAGACCCAGTACTTC
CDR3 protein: CASSLGRGIQETQYF

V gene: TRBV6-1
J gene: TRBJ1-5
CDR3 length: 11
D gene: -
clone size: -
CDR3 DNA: TGTGCCAGCAGGACCCAGGGGCCCCAGCATTTT
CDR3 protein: CASRTQGPQHF

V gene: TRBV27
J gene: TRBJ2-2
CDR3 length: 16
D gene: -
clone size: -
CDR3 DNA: TGTGCCAGCAGTTTATCGCCCCCTTGGCGAGGCGGGGAGCTGTTTTTT
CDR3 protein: CASSLSPPWRGGELFF

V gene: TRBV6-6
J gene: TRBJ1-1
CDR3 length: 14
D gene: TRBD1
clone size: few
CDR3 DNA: TGTGCCAGCACCCAGACAGGGCGTGACACTGAAGCTTTCTTT
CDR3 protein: CASTQTGRDTEAFF

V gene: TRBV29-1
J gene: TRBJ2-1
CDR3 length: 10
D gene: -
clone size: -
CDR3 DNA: TGCAGCGCCGGTGAGGGTGAGCAGTTCTTC
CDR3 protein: CSAGEGEQFF

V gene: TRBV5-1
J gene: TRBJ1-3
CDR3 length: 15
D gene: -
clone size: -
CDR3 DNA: TGCGCCAGCAGCCCAGAGGGGGTCGCTGGAAACACCATATATTTT
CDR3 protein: CASSPEGVAGNTIYF

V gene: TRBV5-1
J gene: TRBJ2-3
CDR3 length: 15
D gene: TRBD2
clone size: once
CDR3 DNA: TGCGCCAGCAGCGCCGGATTGGGGGGGTCGGATACGCAGTATTTT
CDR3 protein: CASSAGLGGSDTQYF

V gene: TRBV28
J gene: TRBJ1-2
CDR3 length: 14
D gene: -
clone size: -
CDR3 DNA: TGTGCCAGCAGTTTGGCGGGGGTGGGCTATGGCTACACCTTC
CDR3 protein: CASSLAGVGYGYTF

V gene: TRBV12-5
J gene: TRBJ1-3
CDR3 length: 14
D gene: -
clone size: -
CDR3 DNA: TGTGCTAGTGGTTTGAGGGGTGGCGGAAACACCATATATTTT
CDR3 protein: CASGLRGGGNTIYF

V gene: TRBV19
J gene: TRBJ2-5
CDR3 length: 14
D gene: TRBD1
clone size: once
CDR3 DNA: TGTGCCAGTAGCCCTGGGACAGGGGGGGAGACCCAGTACTTC
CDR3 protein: CASSPGTGGETQYF

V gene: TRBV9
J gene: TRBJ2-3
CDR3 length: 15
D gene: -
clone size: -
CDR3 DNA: TGTGCCAGCACCTCCTCGGGGGGCAACACAGATACGCAGTATTTT
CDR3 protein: CASTSSGGNTDTQYF

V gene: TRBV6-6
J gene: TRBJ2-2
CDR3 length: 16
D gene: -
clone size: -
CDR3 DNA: TGTGCCAGCAGCACACTGGGACTCCGCGGGACCGGGGAGCTGTTTTTT
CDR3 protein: CASSTLGLRGTGELFF

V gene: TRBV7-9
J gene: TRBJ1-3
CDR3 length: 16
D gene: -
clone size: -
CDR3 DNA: TGTGCCAGCAGCTTATTCCCAGGGTCAAAGGGTAACACCATATATTTT
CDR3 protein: CASSLFPGSKGNTIYF

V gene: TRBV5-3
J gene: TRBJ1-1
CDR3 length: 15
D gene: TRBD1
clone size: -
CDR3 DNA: TGTGCCAGAAGCGGCTCCGGGACAGGGGGGAGTGAAGCTTTCTTT
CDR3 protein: CARSGSGTGGSEAFF

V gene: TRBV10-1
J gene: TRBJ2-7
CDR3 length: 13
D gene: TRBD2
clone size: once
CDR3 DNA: TGCGCCAGCGAGACTAGCGGGGCGGGCGAGCAGTACTTC
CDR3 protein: CASETSGAGEQYF

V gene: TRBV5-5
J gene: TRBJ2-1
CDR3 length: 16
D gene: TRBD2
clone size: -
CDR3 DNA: TGTGCCAGCAGCCAAACTCTAGCGGGGTCCTACAATGAGCAGTTCTTC
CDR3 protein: CASSQTLAGSYNEQFF

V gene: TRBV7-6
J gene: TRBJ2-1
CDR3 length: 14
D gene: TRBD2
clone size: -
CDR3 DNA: TGTGCCAGCAGCTTTCGGGGCGGGAGCAGTGAGCAGTTCTTC
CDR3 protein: CASSFRGGSSEQFF

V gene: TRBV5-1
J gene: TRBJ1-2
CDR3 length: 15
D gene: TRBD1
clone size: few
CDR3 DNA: TGCGCCAGCAGCTTGGATAGTGGGACAGCCTATGGCTACACCTTC
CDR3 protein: CASSLDSGTAYGYTF

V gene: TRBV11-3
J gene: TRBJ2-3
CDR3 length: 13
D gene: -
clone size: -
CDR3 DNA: TGTGCCAGCAGCCGGCGGCTCACAGATACGCAGTATTTT
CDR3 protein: CASSRRLTDTQYF

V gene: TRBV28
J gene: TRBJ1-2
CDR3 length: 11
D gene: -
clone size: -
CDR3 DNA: TGTGCCAGCAGTTTACTCGGTGGCTACACCTTC
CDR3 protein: CASSLLGGYTF

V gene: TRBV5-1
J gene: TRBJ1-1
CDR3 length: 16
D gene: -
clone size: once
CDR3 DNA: TGCGCCAGCAGTTCAAGTCCAGGGGCCCGGGGCACTGAAGCTTTCTTT
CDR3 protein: CASSSSPGARGTEAFF

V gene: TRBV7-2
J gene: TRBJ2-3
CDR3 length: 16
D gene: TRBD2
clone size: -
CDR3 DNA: TGTGCCAGCAGGCTATCCGGGACTAGCGGGGGGGATACGCAGTATTTT
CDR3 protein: CASRLSGTSGGDTQYF

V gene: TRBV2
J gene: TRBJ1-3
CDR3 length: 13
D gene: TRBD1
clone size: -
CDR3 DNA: TGTGCCAGCAGGCGGGCACAGGGGTACACCATATATTTT
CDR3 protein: CASRRAQGYTIYF

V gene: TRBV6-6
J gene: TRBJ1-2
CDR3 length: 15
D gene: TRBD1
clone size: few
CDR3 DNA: TGTGCCAGCAGTCATCTGACCGGGACAGCATATGGCTACACCTTC
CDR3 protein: CASSHLTGTAYGYTF

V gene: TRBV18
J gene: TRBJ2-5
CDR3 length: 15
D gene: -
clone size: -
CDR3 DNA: TGTGCCAGCTCACCATTCGTAGGCAGGGATGAGACCCAGTACTTC
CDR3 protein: CASSPFVGRDETQYF

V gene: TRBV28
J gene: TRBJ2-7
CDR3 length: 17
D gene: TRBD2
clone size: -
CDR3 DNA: TGTGCCAGCAGTTCACCGGGACTAGCGGGAGGGCCCTACGAGCAGTACTTC
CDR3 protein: CASSSPGLAGGPYEQYF

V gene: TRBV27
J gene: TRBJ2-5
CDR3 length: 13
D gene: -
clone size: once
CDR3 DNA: TGTGCCAGCAGTTTATTCCGGGGGGAGACCCAGTACTTC
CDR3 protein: CASSLFRGETQYF

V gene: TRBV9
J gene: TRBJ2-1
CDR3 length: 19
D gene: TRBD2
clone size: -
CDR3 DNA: TGTGCCAGCAGCGTAGGGGTTTTAAGCGGGGGGTACTCCTACAATGAGCAGTTCTTC
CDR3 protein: CASSVGVLSGGYSYNEQFF

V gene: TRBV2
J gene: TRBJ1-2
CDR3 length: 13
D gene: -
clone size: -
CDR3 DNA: TGTGCCAGCAGTCCGGGATTAAACTATGGCTACACCTTC
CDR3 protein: CASSPGLNYGYTF

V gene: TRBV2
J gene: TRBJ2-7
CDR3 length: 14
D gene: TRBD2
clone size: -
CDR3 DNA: TGTGCCGGGCGGAGAGGCGGGGGCTCCTACGAGCAGTACTTC
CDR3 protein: CAGRRGGGSYEQYF

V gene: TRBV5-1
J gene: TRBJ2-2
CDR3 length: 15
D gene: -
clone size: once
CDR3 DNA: TGCGCCAGCAGCTTGGACCACAGGGATTCCGGGGAGCTGTTTTTT
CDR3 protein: CASSLDHRDSGELFF

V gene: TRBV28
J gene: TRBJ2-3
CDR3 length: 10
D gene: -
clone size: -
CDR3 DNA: TGTGCCAGCAGTTCCTATACGCAGTATTTT
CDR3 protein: CASSSYTQYF

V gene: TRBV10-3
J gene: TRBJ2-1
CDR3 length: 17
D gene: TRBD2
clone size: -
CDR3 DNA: TGTGCCATCAGTCGATTCTCTAGCGGGGCCTCCTACAATGAGCAGTTCTTC
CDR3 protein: CAISRFSSGASYNEQFF